This TCR beta chain was identified in a study of cytomegalovirus exposure and HLA in healthy donors (dated by TCRdb to about 2017). Broadly, across the study: An earlier analysis of under 600 of the donors reported approximately 300 Gb of sequence data and roughly 100 million unique TCR beta sequences from roughly 200 million T cells. High-throughput TCR immunosequencing, statistical association of individual TCRs with disease status, and machine learning were combined to predict cytomegalovirus infection status. An early release that covered several hundred HLA-typed donors contained about 290 gigabases of sequencing data and 80 million or so unique TCR sequences. The number of donors typed differed by locus, with roughly 629-640 for A, B, C, DRB1 and DQB1, about 500 for DQA1, over 600 for DPA1, and some 470 for DPB1. Of the roughly 390 genotyped donors, over 65% fell in the genetic ancestry cluster associated with self-reported Caucasian donors. All discovery cohort repertoires had been generated using a single sequencing platform. Roughly 5 DR-DQ haplotypes were handled as single units for association and clustering, since linkage in the cohort was strong. Donor age, sex, ethnicity and CMV serostatus were compiled together with the repertoire data. To study patterns of TCR occurrence, a later analysis re-analyzed previously published TCR beta repertoires from hundreds of donors and added high-resolution HLA genotyping. In a later genetic analysis, genome-wide SNP genotypes for about three fifths of the 666 donors were used, and that subset was treated as a discovery cohort. Among almost 400 genotyped donors of the cohort, an average of approximately 240,000 unique TCR beta nucleotide sequences were sequenced per donor, 15% to 20% of them non-productive. Along with the approximately 700-subject first cohort, a separate validation cohort of over 90 different subjects was used. An earlier analysis of some 500 of the donors applied high-throughput TCR beta sequencing to assess whether each TCR beta V gene segment acted as functional or pseudogenic. The study profiled the T cell repertoires of about 640 subjects by immunosequencing and related them to cytomegalovirus serostatus. The study was designed to test whether signatures of past pathogen exposure could be identified by cataloging public T cell receptors. Both class I and class II loci were covered by HLA typing, at four-digit resolution. Rather than using new phenotypic data, the later analysis identified candidate immune exposures from TCR beta sequences and from how often those sequences occurred across donors.

The CDR3 spans 14 residues, from the cysteine through the phenylalanine. The only DNA kept is the CDR3, 42 bases in frame from the first base. V is pared back by 3 bases and J by 7 bases, with 16 bases lying between the germline termini. The CDR1 and CDR2 encoded by the germline V gene (reference sequence) are SEHNR and FQNEAQ. On the study overall, not on this receptor specifically: An earlier analysis of roughly 570 of the donors showed that most TCR beta V segments appeared in productive rearrangements either about 87% or about 30% of the time, which broadly matched IMGT annotations. Strong co-occurrence of HLA alleles, especially DR and DQ, made assigning TCR associations to individual alleles difficult. A further reported finding was that TCR beta sequences accurately predicted the HLA-A and HLA-B alleles for most subjects in the first cohort. According to the authors, the approach could potentially be generalized to other disease states and immunological phenotypes. Some IMGT-functional V segments, including TRBV6-2 and TRBV6-3, could not be distinguished by the 87-base-pair reads and were therefore excluded. Immune exposure information for the cohort was limited to CMV serostatus. In a later genetic analysis, fewer N-insertions in productive TCRs were reported among donors in an Asian-associated ancestry cluster than the roughly 700-donor mean. The study gave a list of 150 to 200 TCR beta chains associated with cytomegalovirus. While some public TCRs were present in many individuals, most TCR sequences turned up only very rarely across donors. An association between a missense DCLRE1C variant and V-gene and J-gene trimming of TCR beta chains was found in a later genetic analysis and replicated in an independent cohort. Sequencing depth was assumed to be roughly uniform across donors in the presence/absence analyses, though that assumption may not hold. At a false discovery rate of 0.05, a later analysis linked about 16,000 TCR beta sequences to specific HLA alleles. In a later analysis, HLA-associated TCR beta chains were found to be more clonally expanded and to have lower generation probabilities than equally common non-associated chains. In a later analysis, the rate of TCR association differed among HLA loci, with DRB1 alleles having the most associated TCRs and HLA-C alleles having the fewest. Because some donors lacked HLA typing at each locus, the association tests relied only on the typed subset. In vitro tests confirmed that a few of the cytomegalovirus-associated TCR beta chains recognize cytomegalovirus antigens. The classifier was reported to diagnose cytomegalovirus status with high specificity and sensitivity in both the original and validation cohorts. Correlated functional status among segregating V segments might reflect linkage disequilibrium, but an unknown experimental factor could not be ruled out. Most CMV-associated TCR beta chains appeared to be HLA-restricted in a later analysis, and the HLA associations seemed to be driven largely by CMV exposure. Because counts were too low, seventeen rarely observed V segments, including chromosome 9 orphons, were left out of the earlier analysis of 587 of the donors. In this cohort, only TCR beta chains were sequenced, and detectable features were limited by the absence of alpha or paired-chain data. According to a later analysis, parvovirus B19, influenza, CMV and Epstein-Barr virus appeared linked to several top co-occurrence clusters. A group of highly shared sequence variants was considered likely to be a technical artifact of the sequencing pipeline.

The cohort comprised hundreds of healthy bone marrow donors. At the time of sampling, all cohort members were nominally healthy, though unrecorded immune exposures were likely present. The donor was CMV seropositive and belonged to the group of 250 to 300 seropositive cohort members. A peripheral blood sample was provided by each donor, and peripheral blood mononuclear cells were used for TCR beta sequencing. The Qiagen DNeasy Blood Extraction Kit was used to extract genomic DNA from the blood cell samples. As to this clone: Its antigen has not been determined. The input lacks base qualities; no much larger clone sits a single base away.

The library came from the immunoSEQ multiplex PCR assay. A mixture of 60 forward primers for TCR Vbeta segments and 13 reverse primers for TCR Jbeta segments was used in the multiplex PCR. The CDR3 region of rearranged TCR beta genes was amplified from genomic DNA by a multiplex PCR assay. On the Illumina HiSeq System, the amplified TCR beta libraries were sequenced as 87-base-pair reads. Per the authors' processing: In a later analysis, 80 million or so unique TCR beta chains were counted across the approximately 620 repertoires, and approximately 11 million of these chains were shared by at least two donors. Raw reads were error-corrected and collapsed into unique sequences with a nearest-neighbor algorithm that merged closely related sequences to remove PCR and sequencing errors. To assign V, D and J gene segments, CDR3 sequences were aligned to IMGT reference sequences. Each retained sequence needed at least a six-nucleotide match to both a V gene segment and a J gene segment. A rearrangement was called productive if the CDR3 had no stop codons and remained in frame with V and J, and every other rearrangement was called non-productive. Following IMGT convention, CDR3 was defined as the stretch from the second conserved V-encoded cysteine up to the conserved J-encoded phenylalanine. In an earlier analysis of around 570 of the donors, sequences lacking an unambiguous match to a single V gene segment were excluded. In an earlier analysis of 500 to 750 of the donors, V segments were called functional above 56.7% productive rearrangements and were called segregating when the between-donor standard deviation exceeded 5%. A statistical classification framework was developed to diagnose cytomegalovirus status using the catalog of TCR beta chain sequences. V and J gene assignment, in a later analysis, came from comparing TCR nucleotide sequences with IMGT/GENE-DB human TR gene sequences. The TCRdist pipeline was used in a later analysis to assign CDR3 sequences and most-parsimonious VDJ recombination scenarios. In a later analysis, every TCR beta chain was defined by the combination of its CDR3 amino acid sequence and its V-gene family, and reads without a unique V-gene family were dropped. To address suspected cross-contamination and a sequencing artifact, a later analysis removed a few hundred highly shared, low-generation-probability nucleotide sequences. In a later analysis, a clonal expansion index for each public chain was calculated from normalized within-repertoire ranks of inferred template counts. A later analysis computed generation probabilities with a VDJ recombination model fitted to out-of-frame rearrangements, and checked the results against IGoR. In a later analysis, hypergeometric tests were used to score TCR-TCR, TCR-HLA and TCR-CMV co-occurrence, with a repertoire-size bias correction applied to TCR pairs. False discovery rates were estimated in a later analysis by permuting HLA or CMV assignments 20 times. In a later analysis, co-occurring TCRs were grouped using DBSCAN, with TCRdist sequence similarity added in when clustering inside HLA-allele-positive subsets. Repertoires with fewer than 30,000 or more than 120,000 public chains, plus five repertoires with anomalous nucleotide sharing, were excluded from co-occurrence clustering. Entries here come from immuneACCESS through TCRdb and include only in-frame sequences with V and J called. Some clones fail to appear in such tables; in the studies checked, an unresolved V gene covers under half of the shortfall, and the cause of the remainder is unknown. V and J calls and clone size are copied from that table; D and trimming were computed from the DNA. In all, the sample holds about 130,000 clones, and about three quarters of those were seen once. The ten most abundant clones make up under 2% of the sample.

The rearranged chain carries TRBV7-9 and TRBJ2-7, with a tentative D gene TRBD2 over 5 matching bases. The clonotype was recovered from a female donor in good health and CMV-seropositive. Material: PBMCs. The nucleotides are TGTGCCAGCAGCTTGGGTGAGGGATGGGGTGAGCAGTACTTC. Its protein product is CASSLGEGWGEQYF.